These 5 T cell receptor beta chains originate from one sample sequenced in a study of blood T cells in healthy people across ages. Primers used in a second PCR of about 7 to 12 cycles were a sample-barcoded 5' primer and a J-beta primer mix. TCRdb re-called the 5' RACE reads through MiXCR, storing one row per CDR3 protein. The data hold nearly 1 million distinct CDR3 sequences, with 45% to 60% observed a single time. The sequencing sample was made of blood. These receptors all come from a woman aged 55-75 years in good health.

This clonotype was counted only a few times. This chain links TRBV7-9 with TRBJ2-7; 9 nucleotides align to TRBD2. The CDR3 has 14 residues. The germline CDR1 and CDR2 sequences are SEHNR and FQNEAQ (reference sequence). The junction had 5 bases not matched to a gene; V was cut back by 3 bases and J by 5 bases. The CDR3 nucleotides are TGTGCCAGCAGCTTGCAGGGACTAGCCCACGAGCAGTACTTC. Translation: CASSLQGLAHEQYF.

The J gene is TRBJ2-7, the V gene TRBV6-6, with D tentatively TRBD1 (5 bases). The CDR3 consists of 12 residues. The germline V gene encodes CDR1 MNHNY and CDR2 SVGAGI (reference sequence). V was cut by 7 bases and J by 3 bases, with 10 bases left in between. In DNA, the CDR3 is TGTGCCAGCAACGGTCAGGGCTACGAGCAGTACTTC. This sequence encodes CASNGQGYEQYF.

V and J are TRBV6-1 and TRBJ2-7, with TRBD2 identical over 11 bases. V lost 0 bases to trimming and J lost 6 bases; unmatched junction nucleotides: 4. Germline CDR1 and CDR2: MNHNS and SASEGT. The CDR3 spans 15 residues. This CDR3 is CASSEASGRAGEQYF. In DNA, the CDR3 is TGTGCCAGCAGTGAAGCTAGCGGGAGGGCCGGCGAGCAGTACTTC.

The chain is built from TRBV4-1 and TRBJ2-7; weak D call: TRBD1 (5 bases). The J call may be incorrect, as the DNA end agrees better with TRBJ2-5. The CDR3 length is 15 residues. Per germline, CDR1 MGHRA and CDR2 YSYEKL. This chain's CDR3 is CASSHSRQGQETQYF. CDR3 nucleotide sequence: TGCGCCAGCAGCCACAGTCGGCAGGGACAAGAGACCCAGTACTTC.

The V call is TRBV24-1, the J call TRBJ2-3; 8 bases line up with TRBD2. J gave up 4 bases and V 6 bases, and 8 bases lay outside the gene matches. CDR3 length equals 15 residues. The germline CDR1 and CDR2 sequences are KGHDR and SFDVKD. The CDR3 is CATSFSGINPDTQYF. CDR3 nucleotides: TGTGCCACCAGTTTTAGCGGGATCAATCCAGATACGCAGTATTTT.